The 28 T cell receptor beta chains below were found in one sample sequenced in a study (dated by TCRdb to 2013 to 2016). The library came from 5' RACE. The data were produced on an Illumina MiSeq. The public reads were run again by TCRdb, first through fastp at Q25 and then through MiXCR, and only productive beta chains were kept. Identical CDR3 protein sequences are pooled into one entry, listed with their most common genes and DNA. The sample data list about 32,000 distinct CDR3 sequences, and approximately 25% of these were observed just once. The top ten clonotypes cover around 4.5% of the sample. Material for sequencing was memory CD4+ T cells sorted from blood. What this sample's cell subset or site label stands for: memory CD4+ T cells, CD4+CD45RO+CD25-. These receptors were taken from a female donor with breast cancer.

This clonotype was seen a few times. This chain connects TRBV12-3 or TRBV12-4 to TRBJ2-1; 13 nucleotides match TRBD2. The CDR3 loop spans 15 amino acids. Germline trimming cut 6 bases from V and 7 bases from J; bases unmatched to any gene: 6. In nucleotides, the CDR3 is TGTGCCAGCAGCCCGACTAGCGGGAGGCTAAATGAGCAGTTCTTC. Its protein product is CASSPTSGRLNEQFF.

This clonotype turned up a few times. This chain uses TRBV27 with TRBJ2-7; 7 bases map to TRBD2. J lost 2 bases, V lost 11 bases, and 12 bases had no gene match. The CDR3 loop spans 14 amino acids. Germline V gene data show CDR1 as MNHEY and CDR2 as SMNVEV (reference sequence). The CDR3 sequence is CAVGSGTTTYEQYF. Here the CDR3 DNA reads TGTGCCGTCGGATCCGGGACTACAACCTACGAGCAGTACTTC.

Remarks on this clonotype: A much larger clone is a single base away; this may be a read error. The V and J genes are TRBV4-1 and TRBJ2-1; D is unclear. The germline CDR1 and CDR2 sequences are MGHRA and YSYEKL. This CDR3 has 15 residues. Trimming took 1 base from V and 8 from J, leaving 15 bases between them. CDR3 in DNA: TGCGCCAGCAGCCAAGCCCGGACGGTAGGCGATGAGCAGTTCTTC. It is translated as CASSQARTVGDEQFF.

Worth noting for this clonotype: A much larger clone lies one base from this, so it may be a read error. Because it lacks the conserved phenylalanine or tryptophan at the end, this CDR3 is likely a read error. This chain connects TRBV4-1 to TRBJ2-5; D possibly corresponds to TRBD1 (5 bases). CDR3 length: 16 residues. From germline, CDR1 is MGHRA and CDR2 YSYEKL. The V gene lost 3 bases and the J gene lost 1 base, with 15 bases spanning the gap. In nucleotides, the CDR3 is TGCGCCAGCAGCCAGGCCAGGACACAAACCCAAGAGACCCAGTACTAC. It translates to CASSQARTQTQETQYY.

This clonotype showed up just a few times. The chain is built from TRBV4-3 and TRBJ2-2; the D is unclear. Germline V lookup: CDR1 LGHNA, CDR2 YSLEER. The CDR3 contains 17 residues. The ends were cut back, 2 bases at V and 3 bases at J, with 16 bases in the middle. The CDR3 loop is CASSQYWRSPDTGELFF. The DNA for the CDR3 is TGCGCCAGCAGCCAATATTGGCGGAGCCCCGACACCGGGGAGCTGTTTTTT.

This clonotype has just a few counts. The V call is TRBV6-2 or TRBV6-3, the J call TRBJ2-5, with D possibly matching TRBD1 (5 bases). CDR1 MNHEY and CDR2 SVGEGT come from the germline V gene. CDR3 length: 17 amino acids. V lost 5 bases, J lost 0 bases, and 19 bases lay in between. In nucleotides, the CDR3 is TGTGCCAGCAGTCCCCCTGGACACGGGCGGTACCAAGAGACCCAGTACTTC. The encoded protein is CASSPPGHGRYQETQYF.

This clonotype was seen many times. This chain joins TRBV20-1 and TRBJ2-3; possibly TRBD2 for D (6 bases). The CDR3 is 14 amino acids. The germline gives CDR1 DFQATT, CDR2 SNEGSKA (reference sequence). Trimming cost V 5 bases and J 6 bases, with 18 bases left between them. The CDR3 DNA follows: TGCAGTGCTGAAGAGGGAGGATTTGGGGATACGCAGTATTTT. Translating it yields CSAEEGGFGDTQYF.

For this clonotype: A much larger clone is a single base away; this may be a read error. Since the CDR3 does not end with the conserved phenylalanine or tryptophan, this likely comes from a read error. This chain joins TRBV5-1 and TRBJ1-1; no clear D. Germline V lookup: CDR1 SGHRS, CDR2 YFSETQ. The V end lost 0 bases, the J end lost 0 bases, and 9 bases lay between the germline ends. The CDR3 is 15 residues long. The CDR3 is CASSLVRTMNTEAFL. CDR3 sequence (DNA): TGCGCCAGCAGCTTGGTTCGTACCATGAACACTGAAGCTTTCCTT.

This clonotype was recorded at least ten times. The chain joins TRBV7-2 to TRBJ2-2, with D unclear. The CDR3 covers 14 residues. V was clipped by 1 base and J by 5 bases, with 8 bases between them. Germline V gene data show CDR1 as SGHTA and CDR2 as FQGNSA. The CDR3 nucleotides are TGTGCCAGCAGCTTAGAAGGATCTACCGGGGAGCTGTTTTTT. It encodes CASSLEGSTGELFF.

This clonotype was counted ten times or more. The rearrangement uses TRBV20-1 and TRBJ2-2; 9 bases align to TRBD1. This CDR3 region has 16 residues. V dropped 6 bases and J dropped 0; count of bases not matched to a gene: 8. Germline assignment: CDR1 DFQATT and CDR2 SNEGSKA (reference sequence). Here the CDR3 DNA reads TGCAGTGCGCGGTCCCGGGACAGGGCGAACACCGGGGAGCTGTTTTTT. Translation gives CSARSRDRANTGELFF.

This clonotype has at least ten counts. The chain employs TRBV27 and TRBJ2-1; D not certain. CDR3 length equals 11 residues. V was shortened by 6 bases and J by 7 bases, with 7 bases between the two germline ends. Germline V gene lookup returns CDR1 MNHEY and CDR2 SMNVEV (reference sequence). Here the CDR3 DNA reads TGTGCCAGCAGCACGAGTAATGAGCAGTTCTTC. Its translation: CASSTSNEQFF.

This clonotype was detected ten times or more. CDR3 coding DNA: TGCGCCAGCAGCCAAGCGAGACATGGTAGCGTCACCTACGAGCAGTACTTC. It codes for CASSQARHGSVTYEQYF. J is TRBJ2-7 and V is TRBV4-1; weak D call: TRBD2 (5 bases). This CDR3 has 17 residues. Deletions cut 1 base from V and 2 bases from J, with 18 bases between. CDR1 and CDR2 (germline): MGHRA, YSYEKL.

This clonotype was recorded a few times. The rearrangement joins TRBV3-1 to TRBJ1-5; D gene unclear. V was clipped by 0 bases and J by 4 bases, with 4 bases between them. Germline CDR1 reads LGHDT; CDR2 reads YNNKEL (reference sequence). The CDR3 totals 13 residues. The CDR3 protein is CASSQDLNQPQHF. The CDR3 nucleotides read TGTGCCAGCAGCCAAGACTTGAATCAGCCCCAGCATTTT.

Many counts were recorded for this clonotype. CDR3 in DNA: TGCAGTGCCAGAAGACAGGGGGCAGAGTACGAGCAGTACTTC. It yields the protein CSARRQGAEYEQYF. V and J are TRBV20-1 and TRBJ2-7, with TRBD1 matching over 10 bases. Trimming at V came to 6 bases and at J to 4 bases, leaving 9 bases not matched to a gene. CDR3 length equals 14 residues. CDR1 DFQATT and CDR2 SNEGSKA come from the germline V gene (reference sequence).

The V gene is TRBV11-2, the J gene TRBJ2-3, with 12 bases fitting TRBD2. In germline, CDR1 is SGHAT, CDR2 FQNNGV. CDR3 length equals 17 residues. V dropped 1 base and J dropped 3; count of bases not matched to a gene: 5. CDR3 DNA sequence: TGTGCCAGCAGCTTAGGGTCGACTAGCGGGGGAACAGATACGCAGTATTTT. Translating gives CASSLGSTSGGTDTQYF.

This clonotype has just a few counts. The rearrangement uses TRBV12-3 or TRBV12-4 and TRBJ2-7, with D possibly matching TRBD1 (6 bases). This CDR3 has 14 amino acids. Trimming stripped 3 bases from V and 3 bases from J, with 12 bases between. The CDR3 loop reads CASSFPGQSYEQYF. For the CDR3, the DNA is TGTGCCAGCAGTTTTCCCGGACAGAGCTACGAGCAGTACTTC.

This clonotype has just a few counts. This CDR3 reads CASSLKRGGTYEQYF. The CDR3 DNA reads TGTGCCAGCAGTTTAAAGCGGGGGGGAACCTACGAGCAGTACTTC. This chain uses TRBV27 with TRBJ2-7; 10 bases fit TRBD2. The germline gives CDR1 MNHEY, CDR2 SMNVEV (reference sequence). The CDR3 has 15 amino acids. The trim removed 2 bases at V and 2 bases at J, leaving 3 bases unmatched.

The V and J genes are TRBV5-1 and TRBJ2-5, with 7 positions matching TRBD1. There are 14 residues in the CDR3. V shed 4 bases and J 1 base; nucleotides not matched to a gene: 4. CDR1 and CDR2 (germline): SGHRS, YFSETQ. CDR3 in amino acids: CASSEGQSQETQYF. The CDR3 DNA sequence: TGCGCCAGCAGCGAGGGACAGTCCCAAGAGACCCAGTACTTC.

The chain joins TRBV5-1 to TRBJ2-1, with 9 bases fitting TRBD1. The CDR3 length is 12 residues. Germline-derived CDR1 and CDR2 are SGHRS and YFSETQ. Unmatched junction bases numbered 5, after V lost 7 bases and J lost 9 bases. The CDR3 DNA reads TGCGCCAGCCTACAGGGGGCGGGTGAGCAGTTCTTC. Its translation is CASLQGAGEQFF.

This chain joins TRBV24-1 and TRBJ2-1, with 8 bases lining up with TRBD2. The germline gives CDR1 KGHDR, CDR2 SFDVKD. The trim removed 9 bases at V and 3 bases at J, leaving 6 bases unmatched. The CDR3 is 14 residues long. The CDR3 nucleotides are TGTGCCACCTCTGACCGGGAGGGCTACAATGAGCAGTTCTTC. This sequence encodes CATSDREGYNEQFF.

A note on this clonotype: With a much larger clone just one base away, this may be a read error. The chain links TRBV29-1 to TRBJ2-7; no definite D call. CDR1 is SQVTM, CDR2 ANQGSEA, per germline. The length of the CDR3 is 13 residues. The V and J ends lost 3 bases and 5 bases respectively, with 14 bases between them. This CDR3 reads CSVDNPAGDEQYF. CDR3 nucleotide sequence: TGCAGCGTTGATAATCCAGCAGGTGACGAGCAGTACTTC.

This clonotype was seen only a few times. The chain uses TRBV7-9 and TRBJ1-1; TRBD1 agrees at 7 bases. Germline loops: CDR1 SEHNR, CDR2 FQNEAQ (reference sequence). The trim removed 2 bases at V and 1 base at J, leaving 7 bases unmatched. The CDR3 is made up of 16 amino acids. Here the CDR3 DNA reads TGTGCCAGCAGCTTATTGGCAGGGGGTAGGAACACTGAAGCTTTCTTT. Protein: CASSLLAGGRNTEAFF.

The V and J genes are TRBV4-3 and TRBJ1-5, with D perhaps TRBD1 (6 bases). The CDR3 is made up of 17 amino acids. V was pared by 7 bases and J by 0 bases, with 19 bases between. Per germline, CDR1 LGHNA and CDR2 YSLEER. The DNA for the CDR3 is TGCGCCAGCAAGGTGACAGGAATTCCTTATAGCAATCAGCCCCAGCATTTT. Its translation is CASKVTGIPYSNQPQHF.

A few counts support this clonotype. This chain connects TRBV5-4 to TRBJ2-1; D might be TRBD1 or TRBD2, each matching 5 bases. Looked up from germline, CDR1 is SGHNT and CDR2 is YYREEE (reference sequence). CDR3 length: 14 residues. V was shortened by 4 bases and J by 0 bases, with 8 bases between the two germline ends. The CDR3, as DNA: TGTGCCAGCAGCCCTGGGACCTCCTACAATGAGCAGTTCTTC. Its translation: CASSPGTSYNEQFF.

This chain uses TRBV27 with TRBJ2-7; D not resolved. Trimming pared 2 bases from V and 5 bases from J, leaving 10 bases between. CDR3 length equals 13 residues. CDR1 is MNHEY, CDR2 SMNVEV, per germline (reference sequence). CDR3 region: CASSLDRRNEQYF. The CDR3, as DNA: TGTGCCAGCAGTTTAGATAGACGGAACGAGCAGTACTTC.

With regard to this clonotype: A much more abundant neighbour one base away suggests this may be a read error. The chain combines TRBV6-5 with TRBJ2-7, with 10 bases lining up with TRBD2. CDR3 length equals 16 residues. V trimming: 4 bases; J trimming: 2 bases; junction bases outside the gene matches: 8. The germline gives CDR1 MNHEY, CDR2 SVGAGI. The CDR3 DNA reads TGTGCCAGCAGTTTCGGACTAGCGGAAGTCCCCTACGAGCAGTACTTC. It is translated as CASSFGLAEVPYEQYF.

The chain combines TRBV30 with TRBJ2-5; 12 bases map to TRBD1. The CDR3 length is 16 residues. CDR1 GTSNPN and CDR2 SVGIG come from the germline V gene (reference sequence). The J segment lost 5 bases and the V segment lost 5 bases, leaving 12 bases of the junction unmatched. The CDR3 DNA sequence: TGTGCCTGGGCCTCACCGGGACAGGGGGCAAGGGAGACCCAGTACTTC. Protein: CAWASPGQGARETQYF.

This clonotype has a handful of counts. This sequence joins TRBV5-1 and TRBJ2-7, with D hard to call. Germline CDR1 SGHRS, CDR2 YFSETQ. This CDR3 contains 12 residues. Deletions cut 1 base from V and 7 bases from J, with 9 bases between. CDR3 sequence: CASSLQGWEQYF. As DNA, the CDR3 is TGCGCCAGCAGCTTGCAAGGATGGGAGCAGTACTTC.